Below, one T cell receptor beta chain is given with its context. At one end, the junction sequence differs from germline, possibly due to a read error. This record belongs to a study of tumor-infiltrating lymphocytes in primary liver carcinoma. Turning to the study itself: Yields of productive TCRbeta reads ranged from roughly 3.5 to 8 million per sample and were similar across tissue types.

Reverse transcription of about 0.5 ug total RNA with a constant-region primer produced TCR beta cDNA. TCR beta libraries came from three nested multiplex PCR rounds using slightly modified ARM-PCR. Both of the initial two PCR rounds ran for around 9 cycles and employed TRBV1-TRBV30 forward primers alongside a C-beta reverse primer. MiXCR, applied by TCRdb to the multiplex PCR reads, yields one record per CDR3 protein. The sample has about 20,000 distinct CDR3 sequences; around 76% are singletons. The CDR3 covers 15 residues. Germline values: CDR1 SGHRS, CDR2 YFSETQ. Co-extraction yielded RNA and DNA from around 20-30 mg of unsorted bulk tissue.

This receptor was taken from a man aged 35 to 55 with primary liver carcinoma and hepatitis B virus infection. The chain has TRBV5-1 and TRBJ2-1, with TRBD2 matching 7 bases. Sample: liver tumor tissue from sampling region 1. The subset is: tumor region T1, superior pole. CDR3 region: CASSLVAGRHNEQFF. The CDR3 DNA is TGCGCCAGCAGCTTAGTAGCGGGCAGGCACAATGAGCAATTCTTC. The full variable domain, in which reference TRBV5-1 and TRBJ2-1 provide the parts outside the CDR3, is KAGVTQTPRYLIKTRGQQVTLSCSPISGHRSVSWYQQTPGQGLQFLFEYFSETQRNKGNFPGRFSGRQFSNSRSEMNVSTLELGDSALYLCASSLVAGRHNEQFFGPGTRLTVL.